This TCR beta chain was identified during a study of shared clonotypes between healthy human individuals. About the study: Three plates each covered CD4 naive and memory; CD8 naive two, CD8 memory one. Points from the study as a whole: Naive CD4 clonotypes overlapped across several donors at approximately 5%.

Per germline, CDR1 MNHEY and CDR2 SVGAGI. This CDR3 has 15 residues. The J segment lost 2 bases and the V segment lost 2 bases, leaving 5 bases of the junction unmatched. Libraries were prepared by immunoSEQ multiplex PCR; TCRdb keeps only in-frame clonotypes and omits some of them. In the table there are 2,500,000 or so clones, about 92% of which are singletons. As for this clone: Its antigen is not known.

The source material was naive CD4+ T cells sorted from blood. Subset indicated: CD45RA+ positively selected. The receptor comes from a man aged 18 to 35 in good health. This chain uses TRBV6-5 with TRBJ2-7, with TRBD2 identical over 8 bases. The CDR3 DNA reads TGTGCCAGCAGTTACACTAGCGGCTTAACCTACGAGCAGTACTTC. Translating it yields CASSYTSGLTYEQYF.